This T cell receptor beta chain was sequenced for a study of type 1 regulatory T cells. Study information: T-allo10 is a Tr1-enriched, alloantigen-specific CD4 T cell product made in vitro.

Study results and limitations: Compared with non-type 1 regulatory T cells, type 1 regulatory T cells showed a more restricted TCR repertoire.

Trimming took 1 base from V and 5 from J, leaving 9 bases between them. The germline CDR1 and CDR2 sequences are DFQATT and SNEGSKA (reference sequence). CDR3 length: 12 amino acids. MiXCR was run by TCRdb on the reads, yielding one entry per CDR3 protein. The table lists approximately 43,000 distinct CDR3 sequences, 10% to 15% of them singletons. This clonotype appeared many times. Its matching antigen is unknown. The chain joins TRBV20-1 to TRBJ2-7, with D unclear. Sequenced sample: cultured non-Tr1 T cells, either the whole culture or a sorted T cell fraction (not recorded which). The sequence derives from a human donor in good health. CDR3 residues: CSARVLSDEQYF. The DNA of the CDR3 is TGCAGTGCTAGAGTCCTGAGTGACGAGCAGTACTTC.